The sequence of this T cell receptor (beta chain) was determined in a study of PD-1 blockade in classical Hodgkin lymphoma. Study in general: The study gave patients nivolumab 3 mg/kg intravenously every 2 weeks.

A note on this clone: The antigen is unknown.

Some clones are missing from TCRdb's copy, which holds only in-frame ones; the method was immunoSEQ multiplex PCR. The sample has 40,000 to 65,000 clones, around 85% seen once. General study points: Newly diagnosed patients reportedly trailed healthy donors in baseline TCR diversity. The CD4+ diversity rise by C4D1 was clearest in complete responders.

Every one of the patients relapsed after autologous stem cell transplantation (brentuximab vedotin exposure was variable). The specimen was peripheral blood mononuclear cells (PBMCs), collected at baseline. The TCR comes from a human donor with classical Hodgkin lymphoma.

CDR3 bases: TGTGCCAGCAGTTACGGGACACAAGAGACCCAGTACTTC. It is translated as CASSYGTQETQYF. The chain recombines TRBV6-6 with TRBJ2-5, with a weak D call TRBD1 (6 bases). The V gene lost 2 bases and the J gene lost 2 bases, with 6 bases spanning the gap. This CDR3 spans 13 amino acids. Germline loops: CDR1 MNHNY, CDR2 SVGAGI (reference sequence).